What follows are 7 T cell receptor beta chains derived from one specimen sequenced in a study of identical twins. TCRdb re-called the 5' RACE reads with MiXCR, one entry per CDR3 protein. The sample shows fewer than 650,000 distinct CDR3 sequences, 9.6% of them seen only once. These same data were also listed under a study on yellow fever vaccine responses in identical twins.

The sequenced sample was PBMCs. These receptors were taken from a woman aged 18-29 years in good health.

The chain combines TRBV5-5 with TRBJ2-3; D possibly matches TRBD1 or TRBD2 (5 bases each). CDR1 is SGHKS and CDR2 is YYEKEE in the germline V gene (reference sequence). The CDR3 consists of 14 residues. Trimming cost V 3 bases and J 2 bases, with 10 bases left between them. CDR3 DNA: TGTGCCAGCAGCTCGGGACCCGACACAGATACGCAGTATTTT. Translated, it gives CASSSGPDTDTQYF.

The CDR3 sequence is CASSATGSRGYTF. The CDR3 DNA follows: TGTGCCAGCAGCGCTACAGGGTCCAGGGGCTACACCTTC. The chain combines TRBV7-2 with TRBJ1-2, with D possibly TRBD1 on 6 matching bases. Trimming left V 5 bases short and J 8 bases short, with 15 bases between. Germline assignment: CDR1 SGHTA and CDR2 FQGNSA. This CDR3 is built from 13 residues. The full variable domain, rest sourced from reference TRBV7-2 and TRBJ1-2, is GAGVSQSPSNKVTEKGKDVELRCDPISGHTALYWYRQSLGQGLEFLIYFQGNSAPDKSGLPSDRFSAERTGGSVSTLTIQRTQQEDSAVYLCASSATGSRGYTFGSGTRLTVV.

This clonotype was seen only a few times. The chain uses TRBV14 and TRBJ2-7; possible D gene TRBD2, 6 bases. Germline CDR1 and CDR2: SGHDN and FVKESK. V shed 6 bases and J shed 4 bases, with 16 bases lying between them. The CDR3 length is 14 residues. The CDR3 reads CASRESGRGYEQYF. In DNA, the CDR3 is TGTGCCAGCAGAGAAAGCGGGCGAGGTTACGAGCAGTACTTC.

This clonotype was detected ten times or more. DNA of the CDR3: TGCAGCGTTGAAGATGGGTTTCTCTGGGGACAGGGCCAAGAGACCCAGTACTTC. Protein: CSVEDGFLWGQGQETQYF. The chain has TRBV29-1 and TRBJ2-5; 9 bases align to TRBD1. Trimming at V came to 0 bases and at J to 1 base, leaving 12 bases not matched to a gene. This CDR3 region has 18 residues. Per germline, CDR1 SQVTM and CDR2 ANQGSEA.

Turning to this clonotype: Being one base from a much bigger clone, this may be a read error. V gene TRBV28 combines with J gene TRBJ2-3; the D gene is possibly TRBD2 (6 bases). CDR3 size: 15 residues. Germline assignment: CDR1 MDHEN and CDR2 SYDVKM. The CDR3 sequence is CARSLIGGGTDTQYF. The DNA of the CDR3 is TGTGCCAGAAGTTTAATAGGAGGGGGCACAGATACGCAGTATTTT.

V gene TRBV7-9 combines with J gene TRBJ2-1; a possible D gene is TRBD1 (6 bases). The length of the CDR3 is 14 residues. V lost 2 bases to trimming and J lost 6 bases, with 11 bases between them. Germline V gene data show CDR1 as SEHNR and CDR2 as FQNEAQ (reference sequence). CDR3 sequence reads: CASSLFQGGNEQFF. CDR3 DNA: TGTGCCAGCAGCTTATTTCAAGGGGGCAATGAGCAGTTCTTC.

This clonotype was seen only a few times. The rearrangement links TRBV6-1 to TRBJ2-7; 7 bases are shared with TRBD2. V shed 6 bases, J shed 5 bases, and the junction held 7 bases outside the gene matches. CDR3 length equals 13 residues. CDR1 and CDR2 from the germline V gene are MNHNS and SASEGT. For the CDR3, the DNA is TGTGCCAGCAGAAGGACTAGTGTCGACGAGCAGTACTTC. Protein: CASRRTSVDEQYF.